This TCR beta chain was sequenced in a study of vaccination and CD4 T cells after COVID-19. Overall study context: Samples after vaccination came a median roughly eleven weeks past dose two, ranging 14 to 241. The peptides that stimulated the cells were overlapping spike peptides from SARS-CoV-2, HCoV-NL63, HCoV-OC43 and HCoV-229E. Cultures acting as controls obtained a CEFX pool, an HIV-1 Nef pool, or no peptide. Study-level points and caveats: Investigators enrolled relatively few convalescent patients and included no early post-infection timepoints.

A word on this clonotype: The antigen remains undetermined.

Oncomine TCR Beta short-read sequencing was applied to DNA from cultured CD4+ T cells. Via MiXCR, TCRdb re-called the PCR reads, giving one row per CDR3 protein. The repertoire holds some 16,000 distinct CDR3 sequences, with 36% as singletons. Treatment meaning: 10-day PBMC culture with coronavirus spike peptide pools or control peptides (ViraFEST assay). In germline, CDR1 is KGHDR, CDR2 SFDVKD. V was trimmed by 2 bases and J by 2 bases, leaving 12 bases between them. The CDR3 loop spans 16 amino acids. The receptor was derived from a human donor who received a COVID-19 vaccine. Specimen: CD4+ T cells from blood, cultured in vitro, collected before SARS-CoV-2 vaccination. The chain recombines TRBV24-1 with TRBJ2-1; D assignment may be TRBD1 or TRBD2 (5 bases each). The CDR3 DNA is TGTGCCACCAGTGATTCTTCCGGGGCAACCTACAATGAGCAGTTCTTC. Protein: CATSDSSGATYNEQFF.